This TCR beta chain was found in a study of T cell responses to AZD1222 COVID-19 vaccine. General observations from the study: Sampled repertoires all dated from after the peak T cell response. Females made up more of the donors, who were largely white British, and clonal diversity may have come out too low.

Only in-frame clones appear in the TCRdb table, and some are missing; sequencing was by immunoSEQ multiplex PCR. In the table there are 120,000 to 150,000 clones, over 75% of which are singletons. Germline loops: CDR1 SGHAT, CDR2 FQNNGV. V shed 5 bases and J 4 bases; nucleotides not matched to a gene: 5. The CDR3 loop spans 14 amino acids. Remarks on this clone: Antigen: not known.

This specimen was peripheral blood, taken 28 days after the second dose of the MenACWY control vaccine. The sequence was obtained from an adult who received the MenACWY meningococcal vaccine as a control. The J gene is TRBJ1-2, the V gene TRBV11-2; TRBD1 agrees at 9 bases. The CDR3 sequence: CASSPGTGSYGYTF. The CDR3 DNA sequence: TGTGCCAGCAGCCCCGGGACAGGGTCCTATGGCTACACCTTC. Looking up the rest from reference TRBV11-2 and TRBJ1-2 gives the full variable domain: EAGVAQSPRYKIIEKRQSVAFWCNPISGHATLYWYQQILGQGPKLLIQFQNNGVVDDSQLPKDRFSAERLKGVDSTLKIQPAKLEDSAVYLCASSPGTGSYGYTFGSGTRLTVV.